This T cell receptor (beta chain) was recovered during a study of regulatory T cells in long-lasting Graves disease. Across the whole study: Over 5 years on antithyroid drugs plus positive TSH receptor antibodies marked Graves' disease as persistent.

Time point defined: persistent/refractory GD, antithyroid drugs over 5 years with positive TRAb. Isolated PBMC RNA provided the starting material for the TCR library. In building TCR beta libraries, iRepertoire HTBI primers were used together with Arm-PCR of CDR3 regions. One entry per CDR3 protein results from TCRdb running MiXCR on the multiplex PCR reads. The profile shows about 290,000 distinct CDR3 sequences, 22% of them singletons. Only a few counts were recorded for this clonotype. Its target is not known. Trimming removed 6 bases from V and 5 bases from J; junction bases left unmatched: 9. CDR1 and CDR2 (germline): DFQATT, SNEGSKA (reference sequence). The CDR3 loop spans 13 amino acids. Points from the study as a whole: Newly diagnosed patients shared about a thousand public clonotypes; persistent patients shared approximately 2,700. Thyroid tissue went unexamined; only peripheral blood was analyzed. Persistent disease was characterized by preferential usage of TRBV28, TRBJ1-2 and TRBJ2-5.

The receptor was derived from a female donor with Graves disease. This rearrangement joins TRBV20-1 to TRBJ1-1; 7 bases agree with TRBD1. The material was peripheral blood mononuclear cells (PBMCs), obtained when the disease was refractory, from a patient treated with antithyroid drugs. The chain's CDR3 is CSAGRGGKTEAFF. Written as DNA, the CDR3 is TGCAGTGCCGGGAGAGGGGGCAAAACTGAAGCTTTCTTT.